This record looks at one T cell receptor (beta chain) sequence and its context. This receptor's antigen is unknown. No base quality values were provided; no much bigger clone lies one nucleotide off. The CDR3, from cysteine to phenylalanine, totals 16 residues. Of the read, only the CDR3 DNA is kept; its 48 bases are in frame from base 1. V was cut back by 1 base and J by 7 bases, leaving a gap of 16 bases between them. In the germline V gene (reference sequence), CDR1 corresponds to SEHNR and CDR2 to FQNEAQ. This sample was included in a study of shared clonotypes between healthy human individuals (dated by TCRdb to about 2020). In the study overall: A few men and two women, aged 18 to 49 years, made up the cohort. For each donor, three plates each were used for CD4 naive and CD4 memory, two plates were used for CD8 naive, and one plate was used for CD8 memory. To estimate repertoire size and how much clonotype sharing occurs between individuals, the study deeply sequenced the blood TCR repertoires of five healthy adults. To increase sequencing depth and limit assay-specific biases, different laboratories used diverse techniques to prepare libraries and sequence TCR repertoires. Per donor, leukapheresis produced somewhere between about 0.9 and 9 billion PBMCs. Findings and caveats that apply to the study as a whole: Because the study included a small number of donors, the genetic and exposure-history diversity represented was limited. Sharing across a handful of donors was observed for 5% to 6.5% of naive CD4, around 3.5% of naive CD8, 2.3% of memory CD4, and roughly 0.4% of memory CD8 clonotypes. Larger estimated clonotype richness was generally found for naive subsets than for memory subsets. Clonotypes shared by all four sorted-subset donors showed higher generation probabilities than non-shared clonotypes. Pairwise subsampling led to the expectation that sequencing depth would affect the degree of clonotype sharing among donors. Even with the large sequencing depth, rarefaction of the sorted-subset datasets indicated that sequencing was incomplete. Only blood was sampled, and tissue TCR repertoires likely differ from those in blood.

TCR CDR3 regions were amplified from genomic DNA by multiplex PCR using the deep immunoSEQ assay. For each cell subset, the extracted genomic DNA was distributed evenly across all wells of several immunoSEQ 96-well plates, and each plate served as one replicate. For sorted subsets, 150 to 200 ng genomic DNA, equal to 25,000 to 35,000 T cell genomes, was loaded into each replicate PCR. Purified libraries were measured with a Qubit 3.0 fluorometer, size-checked on a Bioanalyzer 2100, and measured again with the KAPA Library Quantification kit. Every immunoSEQ 96-well plate was sequenced on a separate single-read 150-cycle Illumina NextSeq 550 flow cell. The published analysis was carried out like this. Because only junctional sequences without quality scores were contained in the immunoSEQ output, filtering matching that applied to full-length reads could not be performed. To assign V/J genes and CDR3, sequences were annotated against IMGT germline references using PyIR, a Python wrapper for IgBLAST v1.9. Any read was removed if the V/J assignment was weak (E-value above 1e-6), the CDR3 was missing, or the read contained stop codons, out-of-frame junctions, or ambiguous translated residues. A V3J clonotype was defined by an identical inferred V gene, J gene, and CDR3 amino acid sequence. To compute the percentage overlap between repertoires, the number of shared unique clonotypes was divided by the size of the smaller repertoire. Richness of each repertoire was evaluated using RTK rarefaction, the Chao1 estimator, and Recon v2.1 estimates of unobserved clonotypes. Generation probabilities were computed with OLGA for all TCRbeta clonotypes obtained by the gDNA method from several donors. TCRdb re-hosts the immuneACCESS table, in-frame sequences only. Its copies lack some clones; in the studies checked, an unresolved V gene accounts for under half of them, and the cause for the rest is not known. V and J calls and clone size are given by that table; D and trimming were obtained from the DNA. For this sample there are approximately 400,000 clones; around 96% appear just once. The ten largest clones capture 0.32% of the sample.

Healthy HIV-negative adults with no recently reported acute infections or vaccinations were included as donors. Every donor was a Caucasian adult residing in Nashville, Tennessee, USA. The CD8 memory samples were a combination of magnetically selected CD45RO+ cells and CCR7-negative CD45RA+ effector memory (TemRA) cells. Blood was collected by leukapheresis, and PBMCs were isolated by Ficoll-Histopaque density gradient centrifugation and then cryopreserved in liquid nitrogen vapor phase. Analytical flow cytometry was used to check the purity and quantity of each magnetically sorted T cell population. From each sorted fraction, genomic DNA was isolated and quantified by UV absorbance on a Nanodrop 2000c.

The chain is encoded by TRBV7-9 joined to TRBJ1-4; a tentative D call is TRBD1 (5 bases match). The source material was memory CD8+ T cells sorted from blood. According to the study, the label for this sample's cell subset or site signals: CD45RO+ cells pooled with CCR7-negative TemRA cells. The clonotype was recovered from a man between 25 and 39 years old in good health. The CDR3 region has the sequence CASSLGLEGPGEKLFF. The nucleotides read TGTGCCAGCAGCTTAGGGCTCGAGGGGCCGGGTGAAAAACTGTTTTTT.